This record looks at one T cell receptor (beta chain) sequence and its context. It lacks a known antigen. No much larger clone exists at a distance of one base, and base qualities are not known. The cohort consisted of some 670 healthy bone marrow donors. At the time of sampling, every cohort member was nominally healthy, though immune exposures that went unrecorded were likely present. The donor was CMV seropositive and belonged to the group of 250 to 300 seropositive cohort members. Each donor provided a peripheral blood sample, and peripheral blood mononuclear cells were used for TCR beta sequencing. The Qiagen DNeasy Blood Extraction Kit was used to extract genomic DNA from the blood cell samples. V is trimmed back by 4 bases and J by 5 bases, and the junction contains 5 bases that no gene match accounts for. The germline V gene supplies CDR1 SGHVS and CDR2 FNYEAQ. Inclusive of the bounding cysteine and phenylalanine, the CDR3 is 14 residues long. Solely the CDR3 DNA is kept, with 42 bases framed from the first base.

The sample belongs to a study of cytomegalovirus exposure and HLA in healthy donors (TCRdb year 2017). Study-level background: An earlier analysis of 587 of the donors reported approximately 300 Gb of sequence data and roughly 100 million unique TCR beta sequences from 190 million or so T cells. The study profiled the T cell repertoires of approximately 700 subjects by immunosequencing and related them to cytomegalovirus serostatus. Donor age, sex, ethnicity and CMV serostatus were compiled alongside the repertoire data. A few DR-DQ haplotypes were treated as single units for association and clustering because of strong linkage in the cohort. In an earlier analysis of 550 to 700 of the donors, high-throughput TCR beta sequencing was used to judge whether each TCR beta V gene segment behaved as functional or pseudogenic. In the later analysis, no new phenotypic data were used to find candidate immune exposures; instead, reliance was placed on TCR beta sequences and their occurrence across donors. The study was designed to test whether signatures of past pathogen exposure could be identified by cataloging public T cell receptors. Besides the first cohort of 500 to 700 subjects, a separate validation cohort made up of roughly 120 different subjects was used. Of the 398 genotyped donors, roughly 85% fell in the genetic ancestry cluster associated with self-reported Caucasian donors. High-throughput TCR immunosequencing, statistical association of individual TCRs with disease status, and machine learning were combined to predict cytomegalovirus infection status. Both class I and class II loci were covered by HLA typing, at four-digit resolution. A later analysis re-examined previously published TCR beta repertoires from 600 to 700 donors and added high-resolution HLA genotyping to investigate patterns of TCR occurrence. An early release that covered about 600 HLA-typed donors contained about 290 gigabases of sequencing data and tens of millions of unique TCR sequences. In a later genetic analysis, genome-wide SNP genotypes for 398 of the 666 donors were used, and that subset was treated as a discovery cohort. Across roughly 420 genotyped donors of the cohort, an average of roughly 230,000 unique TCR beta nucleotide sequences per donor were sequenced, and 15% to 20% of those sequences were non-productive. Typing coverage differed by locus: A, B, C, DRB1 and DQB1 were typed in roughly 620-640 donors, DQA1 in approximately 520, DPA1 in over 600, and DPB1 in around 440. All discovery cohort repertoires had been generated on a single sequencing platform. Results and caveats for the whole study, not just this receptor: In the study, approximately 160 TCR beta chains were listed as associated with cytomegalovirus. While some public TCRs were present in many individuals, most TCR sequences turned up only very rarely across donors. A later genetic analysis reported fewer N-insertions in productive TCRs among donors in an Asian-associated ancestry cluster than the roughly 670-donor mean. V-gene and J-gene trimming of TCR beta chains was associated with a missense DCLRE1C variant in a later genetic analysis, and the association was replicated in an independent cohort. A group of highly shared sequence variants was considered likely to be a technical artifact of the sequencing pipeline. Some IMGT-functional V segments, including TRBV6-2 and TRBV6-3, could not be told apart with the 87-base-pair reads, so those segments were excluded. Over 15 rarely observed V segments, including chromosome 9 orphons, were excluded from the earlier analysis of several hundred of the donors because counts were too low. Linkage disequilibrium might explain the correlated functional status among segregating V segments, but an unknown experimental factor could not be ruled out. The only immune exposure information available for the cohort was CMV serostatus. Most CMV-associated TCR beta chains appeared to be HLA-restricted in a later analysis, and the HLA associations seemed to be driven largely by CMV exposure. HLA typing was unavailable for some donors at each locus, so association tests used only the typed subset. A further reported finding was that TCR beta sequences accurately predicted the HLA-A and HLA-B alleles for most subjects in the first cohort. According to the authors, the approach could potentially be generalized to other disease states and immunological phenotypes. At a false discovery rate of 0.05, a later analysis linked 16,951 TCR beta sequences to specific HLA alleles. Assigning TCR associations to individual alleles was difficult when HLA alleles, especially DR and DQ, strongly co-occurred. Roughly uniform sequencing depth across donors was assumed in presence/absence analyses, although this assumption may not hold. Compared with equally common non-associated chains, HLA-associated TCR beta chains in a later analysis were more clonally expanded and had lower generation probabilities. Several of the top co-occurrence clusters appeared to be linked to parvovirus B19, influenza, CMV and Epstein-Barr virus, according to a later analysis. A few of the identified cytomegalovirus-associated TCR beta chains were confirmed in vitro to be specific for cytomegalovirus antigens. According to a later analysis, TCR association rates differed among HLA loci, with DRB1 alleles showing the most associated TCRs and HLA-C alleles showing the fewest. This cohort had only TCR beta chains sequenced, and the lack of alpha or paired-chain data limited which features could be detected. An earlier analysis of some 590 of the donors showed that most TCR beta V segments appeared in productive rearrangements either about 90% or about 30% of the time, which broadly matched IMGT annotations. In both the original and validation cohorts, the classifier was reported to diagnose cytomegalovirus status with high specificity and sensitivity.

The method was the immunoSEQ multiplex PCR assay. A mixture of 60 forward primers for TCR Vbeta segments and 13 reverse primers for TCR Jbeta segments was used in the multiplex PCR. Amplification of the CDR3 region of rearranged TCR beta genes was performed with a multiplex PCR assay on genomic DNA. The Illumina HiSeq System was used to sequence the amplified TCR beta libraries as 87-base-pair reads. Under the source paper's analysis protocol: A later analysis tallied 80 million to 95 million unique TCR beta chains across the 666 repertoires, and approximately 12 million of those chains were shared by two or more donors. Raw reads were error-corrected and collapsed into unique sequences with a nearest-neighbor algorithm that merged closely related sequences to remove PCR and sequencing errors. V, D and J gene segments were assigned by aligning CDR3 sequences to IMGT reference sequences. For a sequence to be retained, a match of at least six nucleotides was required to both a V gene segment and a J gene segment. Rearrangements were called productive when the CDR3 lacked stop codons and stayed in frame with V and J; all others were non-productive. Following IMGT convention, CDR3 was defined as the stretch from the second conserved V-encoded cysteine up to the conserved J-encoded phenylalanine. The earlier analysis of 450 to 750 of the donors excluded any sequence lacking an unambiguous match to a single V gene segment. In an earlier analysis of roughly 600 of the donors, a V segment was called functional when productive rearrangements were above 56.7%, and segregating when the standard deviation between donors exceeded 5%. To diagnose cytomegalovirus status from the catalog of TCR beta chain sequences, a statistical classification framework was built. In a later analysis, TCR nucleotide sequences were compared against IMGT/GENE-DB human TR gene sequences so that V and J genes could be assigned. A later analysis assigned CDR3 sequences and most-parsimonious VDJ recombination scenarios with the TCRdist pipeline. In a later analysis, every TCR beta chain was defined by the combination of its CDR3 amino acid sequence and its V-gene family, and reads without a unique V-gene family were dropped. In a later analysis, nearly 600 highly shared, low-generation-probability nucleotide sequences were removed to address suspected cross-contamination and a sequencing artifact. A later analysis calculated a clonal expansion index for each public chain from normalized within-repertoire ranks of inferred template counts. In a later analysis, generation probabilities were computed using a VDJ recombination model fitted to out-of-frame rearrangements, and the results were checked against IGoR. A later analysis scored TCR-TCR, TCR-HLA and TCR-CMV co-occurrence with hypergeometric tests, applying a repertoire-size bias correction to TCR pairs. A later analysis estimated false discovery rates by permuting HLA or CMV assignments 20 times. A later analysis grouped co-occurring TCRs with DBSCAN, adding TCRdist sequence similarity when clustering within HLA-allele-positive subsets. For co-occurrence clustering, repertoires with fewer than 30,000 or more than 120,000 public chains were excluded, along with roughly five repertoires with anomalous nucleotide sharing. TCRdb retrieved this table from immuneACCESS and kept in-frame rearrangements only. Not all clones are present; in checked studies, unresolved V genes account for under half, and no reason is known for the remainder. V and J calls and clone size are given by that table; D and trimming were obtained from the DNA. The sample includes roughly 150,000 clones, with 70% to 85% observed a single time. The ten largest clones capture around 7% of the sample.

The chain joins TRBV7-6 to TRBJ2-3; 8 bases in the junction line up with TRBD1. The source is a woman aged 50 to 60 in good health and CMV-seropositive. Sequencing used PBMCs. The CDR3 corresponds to CASSSGQGRDTQYF. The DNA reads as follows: TGTGCCAGCAGCTCCGGACAGGGCAGAGATACGCAGTATTTT.